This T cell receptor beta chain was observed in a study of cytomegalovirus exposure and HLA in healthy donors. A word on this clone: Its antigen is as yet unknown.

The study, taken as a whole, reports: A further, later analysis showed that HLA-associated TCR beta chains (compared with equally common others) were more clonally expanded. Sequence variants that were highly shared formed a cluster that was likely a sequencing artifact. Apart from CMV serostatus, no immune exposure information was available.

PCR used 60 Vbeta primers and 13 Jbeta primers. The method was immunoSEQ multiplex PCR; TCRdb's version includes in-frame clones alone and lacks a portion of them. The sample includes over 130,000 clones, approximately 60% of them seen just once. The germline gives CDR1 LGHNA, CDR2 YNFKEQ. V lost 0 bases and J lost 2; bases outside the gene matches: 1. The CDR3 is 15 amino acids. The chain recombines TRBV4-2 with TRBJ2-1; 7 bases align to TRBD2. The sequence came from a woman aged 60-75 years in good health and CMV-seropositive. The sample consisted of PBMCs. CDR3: CASSQESGTYNEQFF. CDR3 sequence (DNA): TGTGCCAGCAGCCAAGAAAGCGGGACCTACAATGAGCAGTTCTTC.